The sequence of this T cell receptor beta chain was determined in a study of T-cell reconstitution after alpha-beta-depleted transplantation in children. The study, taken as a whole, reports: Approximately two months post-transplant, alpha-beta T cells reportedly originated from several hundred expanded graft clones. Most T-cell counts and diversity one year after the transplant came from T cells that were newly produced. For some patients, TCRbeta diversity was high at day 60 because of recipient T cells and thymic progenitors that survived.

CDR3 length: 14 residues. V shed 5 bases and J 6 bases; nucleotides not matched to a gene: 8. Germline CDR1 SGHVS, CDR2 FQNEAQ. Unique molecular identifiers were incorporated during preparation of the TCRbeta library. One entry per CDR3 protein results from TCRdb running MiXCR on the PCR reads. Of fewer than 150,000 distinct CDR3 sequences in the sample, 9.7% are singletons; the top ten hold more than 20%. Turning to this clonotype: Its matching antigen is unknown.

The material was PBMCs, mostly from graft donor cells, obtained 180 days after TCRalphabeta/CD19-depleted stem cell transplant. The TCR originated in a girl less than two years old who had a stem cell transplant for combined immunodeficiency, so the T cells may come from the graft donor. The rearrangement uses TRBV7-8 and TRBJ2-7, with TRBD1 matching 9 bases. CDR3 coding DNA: TGTGCCAGCAGCGCCCGGGACAGGGTTGGCGAGCAGTACTTC. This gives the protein CASSARDRVGEQYF. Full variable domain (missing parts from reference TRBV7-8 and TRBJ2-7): GAGVSQSPRYKVAKRGQDVALRCDPISGHVSLFWYQQALGQGPEFLTYFQNEAQLDKSGLPSDRFFAERPEGSVSTLKIQRTQQEDSAVYLCASSARDRVGEQYFGPGTRLTVT.